These 13 T cell receptor beta chains were all obtained from the same sample, sequenced in a study of blood T cell repertoires in COVID-19. Method: immunoSEQ multiplex PCR; TCRdb's copy keeps in-frame clones and lacks some. The data hold 280,000 or so clones, with around 89% observed a single time. The source material was PBMCs or T cells enriched from blood (not recorded which). These receptor sequences come from a woman aged 18-29 years with acute COVID-19.

Turning to this clone: The same CDR3 can be traced to other DNA sequences in this sample. This sequence joins TRBV6-5 and TRBJ2-7, with TRBD2 matching 10 bases. The germline V gene has CDR1 MNHEY and CDR2 SVGAGI. V gave up 2 bases and J gave up 4 bases; unmatched junction bases: 5. The CDR3 loop spans 15 amino acids. The CDR3 sequence is CASSYTSGMFYEQYF. Here the CDR3 DNA reads TGTGCCAGCAGTTACACTAGCGGGATGTTTTACGAGCAGTACTTC.

The CDR3 loop reads CASSPMGAGLQETQYF. The CDR3 DNA sequence: TGTGCCAGCAGCCCTATGGGGGCGGGTTTACAAGAGACCCAGTACTTC. J is TRBJ2-5 and V is TRBV7-6; D is possibly TRBD1 (6 bases). Germline CDR1 is SGHVS and CDR2 is FNYEAQ. CDR3 length: 16 amino acids. The germline V and J ends were trimmed by 5 bases and 2 bases, with 18 bases remaining between them.

The J gene is TRBJ1-2, the V gene TRBV30; D is perhaps TRBD1 (6 bases). Germline CDR1 reads GTSNPN; CDR2 reads SVGIG (reference sequence). V was trimmed by 4 bases and J by 8 bases, leaving 17 bases between them. The CDR3 consists of 13 residues. The CDR3 loop reads CAWMGRGARGYTF. The DNA of the CDR3 is TGTGCCTGGATGGGGAGGGGGGCGCGGGGCTACACCTTC.

This clone was recorded only once. This chain joins TRBV18 and TRBJ2-5, with 7 bases matching TRBD1. The germline V gene encodes CDR1 KGHSH and CDR2 LQKENI. With 8 bases clipped from V and 2 bases from J, the junction kept 5 bases outside the gene matches. The CDR3 contains 13 residues. The DNA of the CDR3 is TGTGCCAGCCTAAGGGACAGTCAAGAGACCCAGTACTTC. Its protein is CASLRDSQETQYF.

This chain links TRBV2 with TRBJ1-2; unclear D gene. This CDR3 contains 16 residues. From germline, CDR1 is SNHLY and CDR2 FYNNEI. Trimming cost V 4 bases and J 0 bases, with 15 bases left between them. The CDR3 nucleotides are TGTGCCAGCAGTGTATCGAGATGGACTGCTAACTATGGCTACACCTTC. Translation gives CASSVSRWTANYGYTF. Full variable domain (outside the CDR3, taken from reference TRBV2 and TRBJ1-2): EPEVTQTPSHQVTQMGQEVILRCVPISNHLYFYWYRQILGQKVEFLVSFYNNEISEKSEIFDDQFSVERPDGSNFTLKIRSTKLEDSAMYFCASSVSRWTANYGYTFGSGTRLTVV.

The rearrangement uses TRBV6-5 and TRBJ2-1; 8 positions agree with TRBD2. J was trimmed by 6 bases and V by 5 bases; bases with no gene match: 9. There are 15 residues in the CDR3. Germline CDR1 is MNHEY and CDR2 is SVGAGI. The CDR3 nucleotides are TGTGCCAGCAGTCCCGGGACTAGTCCCCCCAATGAGCAGTTCTTC. Its translation: CASSPGTSPPNEQFF.

This chain connects TRBV25-1 to TRBJ2-7, with unresolved D. The V and J ends lost 5 bases and 3 bases respectively, with 17 bases between them. The CDR3 sequence is 15 residues long. CDR1 is MGHDK and CDR2 is SYGVNS in the germline V gene. The CDR3 here is CASSSANNRVYEQYF. The CDR3 DNA follows: TGTGCCAGCAGTTCAGCGAATAATAGAGTCTACGAGCAGTACTTC.

This chain connects TRBV5-5 to TRBJ2-7; 8 nucleotides line up with TRBD1. Per germline, CDR1 SGHKS and CDR2 YYEKEE (reference sequence). The CDR3 contains 15 residues. V gave up 4 bases and J gave up 5 bases; unmatched junction bases: 11. Here the CDR3 DNA reads TGTGCCAGCAGCGAACTGGACAGGGACGGGAACGAGCAGTACTTC. Translation gives CASSELDRDGNEQYF.

This clone was seen only once. The chain recombines TRBV7-2 with TRBJ1-6; D is perhaps TRBD1 (5 bases). Trimming removed 5 bases at V and 0 bases at J, with 8 bases between. The CDR3 totals 15 residues. Per germline, CDR1 SGHTA and CDR2 FQGNSA. CDR3 region: CASSPRDSYNSPLHF. DNA for the CDR3: TGTGCCAGCAGCCCCAGGGACTCCTATAATTCACCCCTCCACTTT. Full variable domain (outside the CDR3, taken from reference TRBV7-2 and TRBJ1-6): GAGVSQSPSNKVTEKGKDVELRCDPISGHTALYWYRQSLGQGLEFLIYFQGNSAPDKSGLPSDRFSAERTGGSVSTLTIQRTQQEDSAVYLCASSPRDSYNSPLHFGNGTRLTVT.

CDR3 DNA sequence: TGTGCCAGCTCACCAATCTCAGGGGTCAATGAGCAGTTCTTC. It translates to CASSPISGVNEQFF. V gene TRBV18 combines with J gene TRBJ2-1; the D gene is possibly TRBD1 (6 bases). Germline V CDR1 and CDR2: KGHSH, LQKENI. The length of the CDR3 is 14 residues. Trimming left V 2 bases short and J 6 bases short, with 11 bases between.

The chain combines TRBV7-2 with TRBJ1-5; 9 positions agree with TRBD1. CDR1 is SGHTA and CDR2 is FQGNSA in the germline V gene. V gave up 3 bases and J gave up 7 bases; unmatched junction bases: 7. The CDR3 is 15 residues long. The CDR3 sequence is CASSLGQGRLQPQHF. The DNA for the CDR3 is TGTGCCAGCAGCTTGGGACAGGGCAGGCTGCAGCCCCAGCATTTT.

The chain joins TRBV19 to TRBJ2-3; 11 bases line up with TRBD2. Germline V gives CDR1 LNHDA, CDR2 SQIVND (reference sequence). The length of the CDR3 is 18 residues. V lost 5 bases, J lost 0 bases, and 10 bases stayed unmatched. Here the CDR3 reads CASSRLAGGSGSTDTQYF. The CDR3 DNA is TGTGCCAGTAGTCGATTAGCGGGAGGGTCGGGAAGCACAGATACGCAGTATTTT.

The chain is built from TRBV2 and TRBJ1-1; D call uncertain. V was cut by 6 bases and J by 0 bases, with 8 bases left in between. This CDR3 has 13 amino acids. Germline CDR1 is SNHLY and CDR2 is FYNNEI. The CDR3 here is CASREYMNTEAFF. CDR3 nucleotide sequence: TGTGCCAGCAGGGAATACATGAACACTGAAGCTTTCTTT.